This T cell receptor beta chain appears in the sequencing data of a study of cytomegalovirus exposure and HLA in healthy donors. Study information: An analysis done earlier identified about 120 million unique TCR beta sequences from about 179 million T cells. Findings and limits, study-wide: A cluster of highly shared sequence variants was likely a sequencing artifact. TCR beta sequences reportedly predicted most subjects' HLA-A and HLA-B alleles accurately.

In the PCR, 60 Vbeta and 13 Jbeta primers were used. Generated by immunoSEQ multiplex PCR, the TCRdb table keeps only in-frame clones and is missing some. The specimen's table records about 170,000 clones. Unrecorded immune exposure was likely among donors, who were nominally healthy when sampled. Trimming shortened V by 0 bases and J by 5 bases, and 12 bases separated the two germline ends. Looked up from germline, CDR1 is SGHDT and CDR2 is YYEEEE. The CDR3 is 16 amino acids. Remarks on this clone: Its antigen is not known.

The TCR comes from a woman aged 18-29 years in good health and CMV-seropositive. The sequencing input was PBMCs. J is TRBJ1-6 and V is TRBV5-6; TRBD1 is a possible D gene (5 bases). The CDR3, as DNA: TGTGCCAGCAGCTTGGTAGGGGCAGCTGATAATTCACCCCTCCACTTT. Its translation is CASSLVGAADNSPLHF.